This T cell receptor (beta chain) came from a study of shared clonotypes between healthy human individuals. Turning to the study itself: Per donor, three plates held CD4 naive cells, three held CD4 memory, two held CD8 naive and one held CD8 memory. Notes on the study in general: An anticipated effect of sequencing depth on clonotype sharing among donors was recognized.

This CDR3 contains 13 residues. The germline V gene encodes CDR1 SGHAT and CDR2 FQNNGV. The ends were cut back, 5 bases at V and 6 bases at J, with 12 bases in the middle. Naive CD8 cells were CD45RO-negative, positively selected for CCR7, excluding terminally differentiated effector memory CD45RA+ cells. Every one of the donors was a Caucasian adult that lived in Nashville, Tennessee. Points on this clone: Its antigen is still unknown.

Some clones are missing from TCRdb's copy, which holds only in-frame ones; the method was immunoSEQ multiplex PCR. Seen here are about 1,900,000 clones, around 96% observed once, and the top ten hold roughly 1.2%. Sequencing was carried out using naive CD8+ T cells sorted from blood. This receptor was taken from a man aged 18 to 30 in good health. The V and J genes are TRBV11-2 and TRBJ2-3; D is possibly TRBD1 (5 bases). The CDR3 is CASSHINRDTQYF. The CDR3 bases are TGTGCCAGCAGCCATATCAACAGGGATACGCAGTATTTT.